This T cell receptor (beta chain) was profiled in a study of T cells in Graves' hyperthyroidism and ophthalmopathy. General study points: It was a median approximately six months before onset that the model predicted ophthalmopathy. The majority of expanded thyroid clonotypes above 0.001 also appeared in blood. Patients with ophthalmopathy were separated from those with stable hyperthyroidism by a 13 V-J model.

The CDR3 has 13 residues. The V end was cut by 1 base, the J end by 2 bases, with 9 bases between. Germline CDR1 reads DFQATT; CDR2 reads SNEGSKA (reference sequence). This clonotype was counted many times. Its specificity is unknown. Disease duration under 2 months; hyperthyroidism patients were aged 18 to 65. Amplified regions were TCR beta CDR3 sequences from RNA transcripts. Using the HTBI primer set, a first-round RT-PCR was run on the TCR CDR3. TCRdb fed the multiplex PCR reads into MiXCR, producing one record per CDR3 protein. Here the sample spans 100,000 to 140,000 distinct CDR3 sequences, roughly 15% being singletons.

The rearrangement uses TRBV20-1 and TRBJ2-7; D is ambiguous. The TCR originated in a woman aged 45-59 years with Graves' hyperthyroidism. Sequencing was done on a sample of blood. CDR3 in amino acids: CSARVISTYEQYF. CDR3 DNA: TGCAGTGCTAGAGTGATATCCACCTACGAGCAGTACTTC.